This T cell receptor beta chain was recorded in a study of blood T cell repertoires in COVID-19. Notes on this clone: This sample also contains other DNA sequences that code for the same CDR3.

V lost 4 bases, J lost 1 base, and 4 bases stayed unmatched. This CDR3 is 15 amino acids long. Per germline, CDR1 SGHKS and CDR2 YYEKEE (reference sequence). Sequencing used immunoSEQ multiplex PCR; TCRdb keeps in-frame clones, though not all of them. The sample contains some 230,000 clones, around 81% of which appear only once. V usage is TRBV5-5 and J usage is TRBJ2-7; 11 nucleotides match TRBD2. This TCR was sampled from a woman aged 30 to 39 who had recovered from COVID-19. The sequencing input was peripheral blood. The CDR3 region has the DNA TGTGCCAGCAGCATAGGGACTAGCGGTTCCTACGAGCAGTACTTC. This gives the protein CASSIGTSGSYEQYF.